Following are 24 T cell receptor beta chains from one sample sequenced in a study of cytomegalovirus exposure and HLA in healthy donors. 60 Vbeta and 13 Jbeta primers were used in PCR. Measured with immunoSEQ multiplex PCR; TCRdb has only the in-frame clones, and not every one. The repertoire holds fewer than 200,000 clones, with roughly 68% as singletons. The sequencing input was PBMCs. These receptors all stem from a woman aged 25 to 45 in good health and CMV-seronegative.

The chain employs TRBV6-5 and TRBJ2-2; D not certain. This CDR3 spans 14 amino acids. Between the trimmed V and J ends, which lost 6 bases and 2 bases, there was a span of 10 bases. The germline V gene has CDR1 MNHEY and CDR2 SVGAGI. In nucleotides, the CDR3 is TGTGCCAGCAGCTTAACATCTAACACCGGGGAGCTGTTTTTT. Residues: CASSLTSNTGELFF.

This clone was detected once. The CDR3 region is CASSSLAGGEQYF. For the CDR3, the DNA is TGTGCCAGTAGTAGCCTAGCGGGAGGAGAGCAGTACTTC. The gene calls are TRBV19 and TRBJ2-7; 11 nucleotides line up with TRBD2. The CDR3 is 13 residues long. The ends lost 4 bases at V and 7 bases at J; junction bases unmatched: 3. CDR1 LNHDA and CDR2 SQIVND come from the germline V gene (reference sequence).

This sequence joins TRBV7-2 and TRBJ2-3; D gene uncertain. Trimming took 5 bases from V and 1 from J, leaving 13 bases between them. The CDR3 length is 15 residues. Per the germline V gene, CDR1 is SGHTA and CDR2 is FQGNSA. The CDR3 region is CASSRVQAGTDTQYF. The CDR3 nucleotides read TGTGCCAGCAGCCGCGTGCAGGCAGGCACAGATACGCAGTATTTT.

The rearrangement joins TRBV2 to TRBJ1-1; D is undetermined. Trimming removed 8 bases from V and 3 bases from J, with 10 bases in between. CDR1 is SNHLY and CDR2 is FYNNEI in the germline V gene. The CDR3 sequence is 12 residues long. This chain's CDR3 is CASLEGYTEAFF. CDR3 DNA sequence: TGTGCCAGCCTCGAGGGTTACACTGAAGCTTTCTTT.

The V gene is TRBV2, the J gene TRBJ1-6, with D unclear. The germline V gene encodes CDR1 SNHLY and CDR2 FYNNEI. The length of the CDR3 is 12 residues. The V and J ends lost 7 bases and 2 bases respectively, with 3 bases between them. CDR3 DNA sequence: TGTGCCAGCACAGCCTATAATTCACCCCTCCACTTT. Protein sequence: CASTAYNSPLHF.

A note on this clone: In the same sample, other DNA sequences code for this CDR3. This chain uses TRBV9 with TRBJ2-5, with a weak D call TRBD1 (6 bases). The CDR3 is made up of 13 amino acids. The germline gives CDR1 SGDLS, CDR2 YYNGEE. V gave up 0 bases and J gave up 4 bases, with 7 bases separating them. In DNA form, the CDR3 reads TGTGCCAGCAGCGTAGGAGGGGGAGAGACCCAGTACTTC. Translating gives CASSVGGGETQYF.

This chain connects TRBV30 to TRBJ1-1; perhaps TRBD1 as D (6 bases). Between the trimmed V and J ends, which lost 3 bases and 4 bases, there was a span of 12 bases. The CDR3 has 13 amino acids. Germline CDR1 reads GTSNPN; CDR2 reads SVGIG (reference sequence). This CDR3 is CAWSGTSSTEAFF. CDR3 bases: TGTGCCTGGAGCGGGACATCTTCCACTGAAGCTTTCTTT.

Turning to this clone: At one of its ends the junction is not consistent with the germline gene, which may arise from a read error. This sequence joins TRBV5-6 and TRBJ2-7; 7 nucleotides line up with TRBD1. CDR1 is SGHDT and CDR2 is YYEEEE in the germline V gene. The CDR3 is made up of 13 amino acids. CDR3 sequence reads: CASSPWGTAKCSF. The CDR3 bases are TGTGCCAGCAGCCCCTGGGGGACAGCTAAGTGTAGCTTC.

This clone appeared a few times. The CDR3 coding sequence is TGTGCCAGTTCGGGGGTAGATACGCAGTATTTT. Its protein product is CASSGVDTQYF. The chain has TRBV2 and TRBJ2-3, with D maybe TRBD2 (6 bases). CDR3 length: 11 amino acids. Per germline, CDR1 SNHLY and CDR2 FYNNEI. V lost 9 bases to trimming and J lost 5 bases, with 9 bases between them.

This chain uses TRBV7-2 with TRBJ2-2; maybe TRBD1 (6 bases). The germline V gene encodes CDR1 SGHTA and CDR2 FQGNSA. The CDR3 is 12 residues long. Trimming removed 4 bases at V and 6 bases at J, with 6 bases between. The CDR3 DNA reads TGTGCCAGCAGCTGGGGGCCCGGGGAGCTGTTTTTT. As protein: CASSWGPGELFF.

The V and J genes are TRBV4-1 and TRBJ1-2; D ambiguous. This CDR3 contains 16 residues. Per germline, CDR1 MGHRA and CDR2 YSYEKL. V was cut by 1 base and J by 1 base, with 13 bases left in between. CDR3 sequence reads: CASSQGARIDNYGYTF. The CDR3 bases are TGCGCCAGCAGCCAAGGAGCCAGGATCGATAACTATGGCTACACCTTC.

The rearrangement links TRBV5-1 to TRBJ2-3, with D unresolved. This CDR3 region has 14 residues. V shed 0 bases and J shed 0 bases, with 5 bases lying between them. From germline, CDR1 is SGHRS and CDR2 YFSETQ. CDR3 sequence (DNA): TGCGCCAGCAGCTTGGTTCCGAGCACAGATACGCAGTATTTT. This encodes CASSLVPSTDTQYF.

In DNA, the CDR3 is TGTGCCAGCAGCCAGGACAGGGCCTCTAATGAGCAGTTCTTC. Encoded protein: CASSQDRASNEQFF. The chain has TRBV7-3 and TRBJ2-1; 8 bases fit TRBD1. CDR3 length: 14 residues. Trimming at V came to 5 bases and at J to 7 bases, leaving 7 bases not matched to a gene. Germline values: CDR1 SGHTA, CDR2 FQGTGA.

This sequence joins TRBV11-2 and TRBJ2-7; D perhaps matches TRBD2 (5 bases). The V end lost 2 bases, the J end lost 2 bases, and 10 bases lay between the germline ends. Germline CDR1 and CDR2: SGHAT and FQNNGV. CDR3 length: 14 residues. The CDR3 DNA is TGTGCCAGCAGCTTAAACCGGGAAGCCTACGAGCAGTACTTC. Its protein is CASSLNREAYEQYF. Drawing the rest from reference TRBV11-2 and TRBJ2-7, the complete variable domain is EAGVAQSPRYKIIEKRQSVAFWCNPISGHATLYWYQQILGQGPKLLIQFQNNGVVDDSQLPKDRFSAERLKGVDSTLKIQPAKLEDSAVYLCASSLNREAYEQYFGPGTRLTVT.

The CDR3 coding sequence is TGTGCCTGGACACCAGGGAGGGCCCTCTATGGCTACACCTTC. Its translation: CAWTPGRALYGYTF. The J gene is TRBJ1-2, the V gene TRBV30, with TRBD1 as a possible D gene (5 bases). Germline V gene lookup returns CDR1 GTSNPN and CDR2 SVGIG (reference sequence). The length of the CDR3 is 14 residues. The V gene lost 4 bases and the J gene lost 4 bases, with 16 bases spanning the gap. Full variable domain (outside the CDR3, taken from reference TRBV30 and TRBJ1-2): SQTIHQWPATLVQPVGSPLSLECTVEGTSNPNLYWYRQAAGRGLQLLFYSVGIGQISSEVPQNLSASRPQDRQFILSSKKLLLSDSGFYLCAWTPGRALYGYTFGSGTRLTVV.

V gene TRBV19 combines with J gene TRBJ2-5; 7 bases match TRBD1. V was pared by 3 bases and J by 3 bases, with 4 bases of the junction left unmatched. The V gene's germline CDR1 is LNHDA and CDR2 SQIVND (reference sequence). This CDR3 contains 14 residues. CDR3 in amino acids: CASSITGAKETQYF. The DNA of the CDR3 is TGTGCCAGTAGTATCACAGGGGCGAAAGAGACCCAGTACTTC.

The chain is built from TRBV2 and TRBJ1-2, with D possibly matching TRBD1 (5 bases). The CDR3 loop spans 11 amino acids. Germline V lookup: CDR1 SNHLY, CDR2 FYNNEI. The V end lost 8 bases, the J end lost 14 bases, and 18 bases lay between the germline ends. CDR3 region: CASDRRDFATF. CDR3 DNA sequence: TGTGCCAGCGACCGCCGGGACTTCGCAACCTTC. The full variable domain, with the rest looked up from reference TRBV2 and TRBJ1-2, is EPEVTQTPSHQVTQMGQEVILRCVPISNHLYFYWYRQILGQKVEFLVSFYNNEISEKSEIFDDQFSVERPDGSNFTLKIRSTKLEDSAMYFCASDRRDFATFGSGTRLTVV.

The chain carries TRBV19 and TRBJ2-3, with D uncertain. Germline V CDR1 and CDR2: LNHDA, SQIVND (reference sequence). This CDR3 is built from 14 residues. Trimming took 2 bases from V and 2 from J, leaving 8 bases between them. Here the CDR3 DNA reads TGTGCCAGTAGTATACGGTACCCCACAGATACGCAGTATTTT. This gives the protein CASSIRYPTDTQYF.

In this sample, this clone turned up a few times. The rearrangement joins TRBV6-1 to TRBJ1-1; perhaps TRBD1 as D (6 bases). Deletions cut 3 bases from V and 5 bases from J, with 19 bases between. In germline, CDR1 is MNHNS, CDR2 SASEGT. CDR3 length: 16 residues. DNA of the CDR3: TGTGCCAGCAGTGACGCGGGGGGCAGGGGAGGGACTGAAGCTTTCTTT. This gives the protein CASSDAGGRGGTEAFF.

This clone came up a few times. The rearrangement links TRBV6-1 to TRBJ1-4; the D gene is possibly TRBD1 (6 bases). The CDR3 totals 15 residues. V shed 10 bases and J shed 8 bases, with 23 bases lying between them. CDR1 is MNHNS, CDR2 SASEGT, per germline. The CDR3 protein is CATKPDGGAWEKLFF. CDR3 nucleotide sequence: TGTGCCACCAAACCTGATGGGGGCGCATGGGAAAAACTGTTTTTT.

This sequence joins TRBV5-4 and TRBJ2-6; TRBD1 aligns across 9 bases. Germline V lookup: CDR1 SGHNT, CDR2 YYREEE (reference sequence). Trimming removed 5 bases from V and 3 bases from J; junction bases left unmatched: 9. The CDR3 sequence is 17 residues long. The CDR3 DNA reads as TGTGCCAGCAGTTCGTCGCACAGGGGGCATGGGGCCAACGTCCTGACTTTC. This translates into CASSSSHRGHGANVLTF.

V and J are TRBV9 and TRBJ2-3; 8 bases fit TRBD2. The V gene's germline CDR1 is SGDLS and CDR2 YYNGEE. The CDR3 is 16 residues long. V trimming: 0 bases; J trimming: 2 bases; junction bases outside the gene matches: 5. CDR3 DNA: TGTGCCAGCAGCGTAGATCCAGCGGGGGTCACAGATACGCAGTATTTT. This codes for CASSVDPAGVTDTQYF.

The rearrangement links TRBV27 to TRBJ2-3; 11 bases are a match to TRBD2. CDR3 length: 16 amino acids. J gave up 7 bases and V 5 bases, and 11 bases lay outside the gene matches. In germline, CDR1 is MNHEY, CDR2 SMNVEV (reference sequence). The CDR3 reads CASSPFSGRADYTQYF. In DNA form, the CDR3 reads TGTGCCAGCAGTCCTTTTAGCGGGAGGGCCGATTATACGCAGTATTTT.

This chain joins TRBV19 and TRBJ2-3, with 11 bases that match TRBD2. This CDR3 comprises 17 residues. Unmatched junction bases numbered 4, after V lost 1 base and J lost 1 base. Germline V CDR1 and CDR2: LNHDA, SQIVND (reference sequence). Here the CDR3 reads CASSIVLAGVRTDTQYF. In nucleotides, the CDR3 is TGTGCCAGTAGTATAGTACTAGCGGGAGTGCGCACAGATACGCAGTATTTT.